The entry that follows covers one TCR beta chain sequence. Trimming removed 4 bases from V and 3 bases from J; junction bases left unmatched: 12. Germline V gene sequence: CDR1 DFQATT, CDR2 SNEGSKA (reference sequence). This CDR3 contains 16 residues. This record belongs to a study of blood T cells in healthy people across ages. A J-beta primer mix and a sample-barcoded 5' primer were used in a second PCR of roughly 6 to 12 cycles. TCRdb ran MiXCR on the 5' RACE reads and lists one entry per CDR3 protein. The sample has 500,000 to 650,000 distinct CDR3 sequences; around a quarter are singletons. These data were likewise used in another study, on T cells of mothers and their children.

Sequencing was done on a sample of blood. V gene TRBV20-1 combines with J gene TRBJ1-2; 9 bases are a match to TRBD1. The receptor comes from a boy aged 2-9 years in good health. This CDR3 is CSATGTGIGLDYGYTF. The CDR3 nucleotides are TGCAGTGCTACCGGGACAGGGATAGGTTTAGACTATGGCTACACCTTC.